The source of this T cell receptor beta chain is a study of cytomegalovirus exposure and HLA in healthy donors. Study results and limitations: On later analysis, the bulk of CMV-associated TCR beta chains appeared to be HLA-restricted. Later on, a genetic analysis was performed. It linked a missense variant in DCLRE1C with V- and J-gene trimming of TCR beta.

This clone was observed a few times. Its specificity is not known. In nominal health when sampled, donors likely had unrecorded immune exposures nonetheless. V gave up 4 bases and J gave up 10 bases, with 12 bases separating them. CDR3 length equals 12 residues. CDR1 SGHDT and CDR2 YYEEEE come from the germline V gene. Primers for the PCR totalled 60 Vbeta and 13 Jbeta. In the original processing: Approximately 12 million of about 88 million unique TCR beta chains were shared, per a later count. Only in-frame clones appear in the TCRdb table, and some are missing; sequencing was by immunoSEQ multiplex PCR. V and J calls and clone size are given by that table; D and trimming were obtained from the DNA. This table holds approximately 150,000 clones, about 85% found once.

This TCR derives from a man between 25 and 39 years old in good health and CMV-seropositive. Material: PBMCs. V and J are TRBV5-6 and TRBJ2-1; D gene unclear. CDR3 nucleotides: TGTGCCAGCAGCCATAGTCCCCTCGAGCAGTTCTTC. Protein sequence: CASSHSPLEQFF.